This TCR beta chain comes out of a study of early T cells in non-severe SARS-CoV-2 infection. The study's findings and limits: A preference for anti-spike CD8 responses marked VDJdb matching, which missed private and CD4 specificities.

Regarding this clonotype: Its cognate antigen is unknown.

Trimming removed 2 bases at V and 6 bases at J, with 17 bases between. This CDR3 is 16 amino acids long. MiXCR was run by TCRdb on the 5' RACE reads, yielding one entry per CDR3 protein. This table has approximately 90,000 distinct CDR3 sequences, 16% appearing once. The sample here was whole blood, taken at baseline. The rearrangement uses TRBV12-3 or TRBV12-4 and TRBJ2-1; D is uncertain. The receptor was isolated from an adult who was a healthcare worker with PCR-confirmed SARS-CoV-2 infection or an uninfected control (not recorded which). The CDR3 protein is CASSLYLGSTFNEQFF. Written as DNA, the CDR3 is TGTGCCAGCAGTTTATACTTGGGCTCGACGTTCAATGAGCAGTTCTTC.